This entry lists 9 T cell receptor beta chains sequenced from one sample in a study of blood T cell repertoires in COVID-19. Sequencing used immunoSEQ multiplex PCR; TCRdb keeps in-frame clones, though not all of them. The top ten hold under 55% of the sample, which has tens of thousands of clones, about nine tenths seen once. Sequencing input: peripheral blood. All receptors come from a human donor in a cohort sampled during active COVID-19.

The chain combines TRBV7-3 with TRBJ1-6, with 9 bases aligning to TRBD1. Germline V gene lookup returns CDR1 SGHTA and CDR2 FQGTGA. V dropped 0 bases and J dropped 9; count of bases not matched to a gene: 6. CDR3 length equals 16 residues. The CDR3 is CASSLTPGTGSSPLHF. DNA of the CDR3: TGTGCCAGCAGCTTAACACCCGGGACAGGGAGTTCACCCCTCCACTTT.

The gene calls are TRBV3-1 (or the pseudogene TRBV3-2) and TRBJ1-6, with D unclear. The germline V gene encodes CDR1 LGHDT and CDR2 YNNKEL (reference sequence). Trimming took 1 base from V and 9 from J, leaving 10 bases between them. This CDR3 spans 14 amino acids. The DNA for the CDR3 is TGTGCCAGCAGCCAAGCCGGGTTAGGTTCACCCCTCCACTTT. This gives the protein CASSQAGLGSPLHF.

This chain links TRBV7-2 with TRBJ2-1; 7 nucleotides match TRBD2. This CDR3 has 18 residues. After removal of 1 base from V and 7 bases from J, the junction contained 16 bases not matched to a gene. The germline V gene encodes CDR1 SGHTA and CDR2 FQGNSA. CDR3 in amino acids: CASSLGGGRVGSRNEQFF. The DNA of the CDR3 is TGTGCCAGCAGCTTAGGGGGGGGTCGAGTTGGTTCGAGGAATGAGCAGTTCTTC. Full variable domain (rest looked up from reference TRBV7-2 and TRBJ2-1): GAGVSQSPSNKVTEKGKDVELRCDPISGHTALYWYRQSLGQGLEFLIYFQGNSAPDKSGLPSDRFSAERTGGSVSTLTIQRTQQEDSAVYLCASSLGGGRVGSRNEQFFGPGTRLTVL.

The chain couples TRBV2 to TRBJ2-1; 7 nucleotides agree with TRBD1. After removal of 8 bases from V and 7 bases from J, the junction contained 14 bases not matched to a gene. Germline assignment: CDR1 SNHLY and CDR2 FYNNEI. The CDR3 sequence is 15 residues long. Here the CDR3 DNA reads TGTGCCAGCGGAAGGGGGCCTAGCATGATTAATGAGCAGTTCTTC. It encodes CASGRGPSMINEQFF.

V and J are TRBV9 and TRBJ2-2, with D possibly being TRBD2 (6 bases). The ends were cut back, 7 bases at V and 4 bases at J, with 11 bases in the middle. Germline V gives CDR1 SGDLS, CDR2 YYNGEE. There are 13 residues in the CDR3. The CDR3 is CASGRGPTGELFF. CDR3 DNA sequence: TGTGCCAGCGGGCGGGGCCCCACCGGGGAGCTGTTTTTT.

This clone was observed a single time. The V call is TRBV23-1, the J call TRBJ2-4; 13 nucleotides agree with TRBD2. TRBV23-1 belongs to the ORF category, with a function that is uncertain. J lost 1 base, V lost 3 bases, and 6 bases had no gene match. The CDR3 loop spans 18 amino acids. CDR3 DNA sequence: TGCGCCAGCAGTCATATTGTGGGACTAGCGGGGGCCAAAAACATTCAGTACTTC. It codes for CASSHIVGLAGAKNIQYF.

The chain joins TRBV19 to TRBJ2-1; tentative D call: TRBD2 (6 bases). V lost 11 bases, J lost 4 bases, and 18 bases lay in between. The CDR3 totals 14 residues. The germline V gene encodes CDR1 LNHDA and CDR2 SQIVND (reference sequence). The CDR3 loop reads CASTPRDPYNEQFF. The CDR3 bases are TGTGCCTCCACCCCGCGGGACCCTTACAATGAGCAGTTCTTC.

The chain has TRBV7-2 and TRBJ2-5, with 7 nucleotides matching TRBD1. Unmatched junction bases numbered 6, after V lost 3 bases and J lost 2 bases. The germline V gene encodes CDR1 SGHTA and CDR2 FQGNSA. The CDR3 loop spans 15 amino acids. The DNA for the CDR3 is TGTGCCAGCAGCTTGAACAGGGGTGGGCAAGAGACCCAGTACTTC. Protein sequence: CASSLNRGGQETQYF.

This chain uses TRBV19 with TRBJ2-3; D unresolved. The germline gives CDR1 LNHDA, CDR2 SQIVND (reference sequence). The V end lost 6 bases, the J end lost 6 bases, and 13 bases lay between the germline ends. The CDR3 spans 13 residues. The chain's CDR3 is CASRPRQWDTQYF. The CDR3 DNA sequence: TGTGCCAGTAGACCACGACAATGGGATACGCAGTATTTT.